These 12 T cell receptor beta chains were all obtained from the same sample, sequenced in a study of blood T cell repertoires in COVID-19. Profiled with immunoSEQ multiplex PCR; TCRdb holds only in-frame clones, not every one. Of 450,000 to 600,000 clones listed, 87% were seen once; the top ten hold 0.7%. Material for sequencing was PBMCs or T cells enriched from blood (not recorded which). The source of these receptors is a woman aged 18-35 years who had recovered from COVID-19.

The chain joins TRBV21-1 to TRBJ2-2; the D call of TRBD2 is as the table states it, not checked on the DNA. TRBV21-1 is annotated as a pseudogene. CDR3 size: 14 residues. DNA of the CDR3: TGTGCCAGCAGCAATGAGCTGAACACCGGGGAGCTGTTTTTT. Amino acid sequence: CASSNELNTGELFF.

The chain has TRBV2 and TRBJ1-5; D is possibly TRBD1 (5 bases). The CDR3 totals 12 residues. CDR1 and CDR2 from the germline V gene are SNHLY and FYNNEI. V lost 11 bases, J lost 2 bases, and 10 bases lay in between. CDR3 in DNA: TGTGCCTCGGGGGTGGGCAATCAGCCCCAGCATTTT. Protein product: CASGVGNQPQHF.

This clone was seen a few times. The chain couples TRBV12-3 or TRBV12-4 to TRBJ1-1; tentative D call: TRBD1 (5 bases). The CDR3 consists of 13 residues. Trimming removed 2 bases at V and 4 bases at J, with 8 bases between. CDR3 sequence: CASSLQGFTEAFF. The CDR3, as DNA: TGTGCCAGCAGTTTACAGGGCTTCACTGAAGCTTTCTTT.

This clone was detected once. The V gene is TRBV5-6, the J gene TRBJ1-1; no clear D. This CDR3 is built from 13 residues. The germline V gene has CDR1 SGHDT and CDR2 YYEEEE. V shed 3 bases and J shed 3 bases, with 9 bases lying between them. CDR3 residues: CASSSGGYTEAFF. The CDR3 bases are TGTGCCAGCAGCTCTGGAGGGTACACTGAAGCTTTCTTT.

V and J are TRBV29-1 and TRBJ1-4, with D unresolved. Germline CDR1 SQVTM, CDR2 ANQGSEA. The CDR3 is 14 residues long. V was shortened by 0 bases and J by 7 bases, with 12 bases between the two germline ends. In DNA, the CDR3 is TGCAGCGTTGAAGATCCCTGGCGGGGTGAAAAACTGTTTTTT. Translating it yields CSVEDPWRGEKLFF.

The chain combines TRBV3-1 (or the pseudogene TRBV3-2) with TRBJ2-7, with 10 bases that match TRBD2. The CDR3 is made up of 16 amino acids. V lost 0 bases to trimming and J lost 5 bases; unmatched junction nucleotides: 7. Germline-derived CDR1 and CDR2 are LGHDT and YNNKEL (reference sequence). For the CDR3, the DNA is TGTGCCAGCAGCCAAGAAACCCCTAGCGGGGGCAACGAGCAGTACTTC. Its protein product is CASSQETPSGGNEQYF.

This chain uses TRBV3-1 (or the pseudogene TRBV3-2) with TRBJ1-2; 9 bases are a match to TRBD1. The ends lost 5 bases at V and 8 bases at J; junction bases unmatched: 9. The CDR3 has 14 residues. Germline assignment: CDR1 LGHDT and CDR2 YNNKEL (reference sequence). The CDR3 protein is CASSKQTGGMGYTF. In nucleotides, the CDR3 is TGTGCCAGCAGCAAGCAGACAGGGGGTATGGGCTACACCTTC.

This clone occurred once. The J gene is TRBJ2-5, the V gene TRBV2; 16 positions match TRBD2. J lost 4 bases, V lost 8 bases, and 10 bases had no gene match. CDR1 is SNHLY, CDR2 FYNNEI, per germline. The CDR3 consists of 17 residues. CDR3 protein: CASLDGTSGGARETQYF. CDR3 in DNA: TGTGCCAGCCTCGACGGGACTAGCGGGGGGGCCCGAGAGACCCAGTACTTC.

This clone appeared a few times. The chain recombines TRBV3-1 (or the pseudogene TRBV3-2) with TRBJ1-1; D is ambiguous. The CDR3 sequence is 14 residues long. Germline lookup yields CDR1 LGHDT and CDR2 YNNKEL (reference sequence). V lost 0 bases and J 3 bases, leaving 8 bases between the germline ends. CDR3 coding DNA: TGTGCCAGCAGCCAAGAGGTAGCAGACACTGAAGCTTTCTTT. This sequence encodes CASSQEVADTEAFF.

This sequence joins TRBV6-6 and TRBJ1-6, with 10 bases lining up with TRBD1. The V gene end was trimmed by 7 bases and the J gene end by 9 bases; junction bases not matched to a gene: 3. Germline CDR1 and CDR2: MNHNY and SVGAGI (reference sequence). CDR3 length: 13 amino acids. CDR3 sequence reads: CASTGTGASPLHF. The CDR3 region has the DNA TGTGCCAGCACCGGGACAGGGGCTTCACCCCTCCACTTT.

The chain has TRBV19 and TRBJ2-7; 9 nucleotides match TRBD1. Germline loops: CDR1 LNHDA, CDR2 SQIVND (reference sequence). The CDR3 spans 14 residues. The V and J ends lost 6 bases and 0 bases, in that order; junction bases with no gene match: 3. In nucleotides, the CDR3 is TGTGCCAGTAGCCCGACAGGGGGCTCCTACGAGCAGTACTTC. It yields the protein CASSPTGGSYEQYF. Complete variable domain (other parts from reference TRBV19 and TRBJ2-7): DGGITQSPKYLFRKEGQNVTLSCEQNLNHDAMYWYRQDPGQGLRLIYYSQIVNDFQKGDIAEGYSVSREKKESFPLTVTSAQKNPTAFYLCASSPTGGSYEQYFGPGTRLTVT.

This clone has more than one count but fewer than ten. The CDR3 protein is CASSSMSTGSPGELFF. The DNA of the CDR3 is TGTGCCAGCAGCTCAATGTCAACAGGGAGTCCCGGGGAGCTGTTTTTT. This rearrangement joins TRBV7-3 to TRBJ2-2, with D perhaps TRBD1 (6 bases). Per germline, CDR1 SGHTA and CDR2 FQGTGA. This CDR3 is 16 amino acids long. Trimming cost V 4 bases and J 6 bases, with 18 bases left between them.